The 4 T cell receptor beta chains below all came from one sample that was sequenced in a study of identical twins. TCRdb reprocessed the 5' RACE reads with MiXCR, giving one entry per CDR3 protein. The sample yields around 1.7 million distinct CDR3 sequences, less than 40% seen once. Sequencing input: cord blood. The source of these receptors is a newborn girl in good health.

The V call is TRBV27, the J call TRBJ2-2; unclear D gene. CDR1 and CDR2 from the germline V gene are MNHEY and SMNVEV (reference sequence). V lost 4 bases to trimming and J lost 5 bases, with 8 bases between them. This CDR3 is built from 13 residues. CDR3 sequence reads: CASSSIPTGELFF. The CDR3 region has the DNA TGTGCCAGCAGTTCAATACCGACCGGGGAGCTGTTTTTT.

This clonotype turned up a few times. This sequence joins TRBV6-6 and TRBJ2-3, with 7 bases identical to TRBD1. From germline, CDR1 is MNHNY and CDR2 SVGAGI (reference sequence). The CDR3 loop spans 13 amino acids. Trimming took 11 bases from V and 2 from J; bases not matched to a gene: 7. In nucleotides, the CDR3 is TGTGCCTACAGGGGCGAATCCACAGATACGCAGTATTTT. As protein: CAYRGESTDTQYF.

The chain links TRBV5-1 to TRBJ2-1; weak D call: TRBD2 (6 bases). Deletions cut 4 bases from V and 1 base from J, with 12 bases between. CDR1 and CDR2 from the germline V gene are SGHRS and YFSETQ. This CDR3 has 15 residues. The DNA for the CDR3 is TGCGCCAGCAGCGCGCGGGACTGGTCCTACAATGAGCAGTTCTTC. This translates into CASSARDWSYNEQFF.

Regarding this clonotype: One end of the junction is discordant with germline, which a read error may explain. This chain links TRBV10-3 with TRBJ2-1, with 10 bases lining up with TRBD2. The CDR3 length is 16 residues. Germline-derived CDR1 and CDR2 are ENHRY and SYGVKD. The CDR3 nucleotides read TGCGCCATCAGTGAGGTGGCTAGCGGGAGAGGGGATGAGCAGTTCTTC. Protein sequence: CAISEVASGRGDEQFF.